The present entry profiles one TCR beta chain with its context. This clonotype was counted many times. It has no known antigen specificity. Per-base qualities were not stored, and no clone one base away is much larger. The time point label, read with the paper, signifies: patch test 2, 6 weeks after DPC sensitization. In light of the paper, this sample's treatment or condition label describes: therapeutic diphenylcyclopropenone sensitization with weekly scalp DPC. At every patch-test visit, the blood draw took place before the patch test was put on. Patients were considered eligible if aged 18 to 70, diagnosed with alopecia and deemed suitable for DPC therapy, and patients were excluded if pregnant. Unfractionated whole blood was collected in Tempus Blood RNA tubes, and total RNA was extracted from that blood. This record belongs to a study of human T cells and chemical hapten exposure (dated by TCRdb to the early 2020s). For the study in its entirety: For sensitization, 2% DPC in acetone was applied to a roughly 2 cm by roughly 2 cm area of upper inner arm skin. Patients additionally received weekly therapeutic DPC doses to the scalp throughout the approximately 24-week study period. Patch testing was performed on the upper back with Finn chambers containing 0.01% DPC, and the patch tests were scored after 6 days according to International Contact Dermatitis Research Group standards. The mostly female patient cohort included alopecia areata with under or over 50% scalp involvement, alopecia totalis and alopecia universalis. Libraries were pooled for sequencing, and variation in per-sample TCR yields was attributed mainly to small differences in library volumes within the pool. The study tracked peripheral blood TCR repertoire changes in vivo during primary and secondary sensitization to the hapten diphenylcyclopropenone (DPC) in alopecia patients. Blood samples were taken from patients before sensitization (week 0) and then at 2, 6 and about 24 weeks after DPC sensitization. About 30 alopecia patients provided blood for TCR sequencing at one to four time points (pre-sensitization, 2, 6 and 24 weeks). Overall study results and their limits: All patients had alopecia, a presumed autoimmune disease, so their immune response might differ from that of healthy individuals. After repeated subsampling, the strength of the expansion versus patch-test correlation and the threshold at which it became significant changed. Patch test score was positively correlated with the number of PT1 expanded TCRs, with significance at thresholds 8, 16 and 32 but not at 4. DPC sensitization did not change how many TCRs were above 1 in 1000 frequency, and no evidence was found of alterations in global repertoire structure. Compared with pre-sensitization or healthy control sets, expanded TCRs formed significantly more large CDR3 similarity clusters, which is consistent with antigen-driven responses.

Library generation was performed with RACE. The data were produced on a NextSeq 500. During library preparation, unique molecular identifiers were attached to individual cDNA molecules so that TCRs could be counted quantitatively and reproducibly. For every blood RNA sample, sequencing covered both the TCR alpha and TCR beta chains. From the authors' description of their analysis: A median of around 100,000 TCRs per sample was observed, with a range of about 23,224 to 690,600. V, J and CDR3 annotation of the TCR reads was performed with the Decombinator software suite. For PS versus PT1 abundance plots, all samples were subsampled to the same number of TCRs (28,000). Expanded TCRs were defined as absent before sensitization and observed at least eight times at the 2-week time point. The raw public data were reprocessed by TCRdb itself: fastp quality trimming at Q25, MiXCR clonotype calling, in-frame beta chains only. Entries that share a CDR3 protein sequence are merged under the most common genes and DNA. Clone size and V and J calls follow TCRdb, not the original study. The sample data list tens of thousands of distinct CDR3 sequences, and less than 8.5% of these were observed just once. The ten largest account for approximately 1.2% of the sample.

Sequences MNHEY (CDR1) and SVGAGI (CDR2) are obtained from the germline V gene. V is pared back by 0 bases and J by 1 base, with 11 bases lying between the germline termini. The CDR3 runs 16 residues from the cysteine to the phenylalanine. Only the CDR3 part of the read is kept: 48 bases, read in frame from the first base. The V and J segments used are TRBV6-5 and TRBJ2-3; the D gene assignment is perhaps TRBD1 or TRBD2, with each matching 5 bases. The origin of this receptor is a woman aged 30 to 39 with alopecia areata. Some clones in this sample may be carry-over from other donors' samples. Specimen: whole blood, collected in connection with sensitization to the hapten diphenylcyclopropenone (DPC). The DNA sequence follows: TGTGCCAGCAGTTACTCGAGGGTGGGGGGCACAGATACGCAGTATTTT. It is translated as CASSYSRVGGTDTQYF.